Presented here are 26 T cell receptor beta chains from one specimen sequenced in a study of CD8+ T cells in alopecia areata (dated by TCRdb to 2016 to 2018). This specimen's time point label, interpreted: baseline before oral tofacitinib. The library was built by means of the immunoSEQ multiplex PCR assay. RNA was extracted from all samples and reverse transcribed into cDNA, which served as template for TCR sequencing. Imported from immuneACCESS, the table was reduced by TCRdb to in-frame sequences with V and J called. These copies leave out some clones; in studies compared against another copy, an unresolved V gene accounts for under half, and the cause of the remainder is not known. In this sample the table shows some 170,000 clones, just over 65% of which occur a single time. About an eighth of the sample lies in the top ten. The sample here was CD8+ T cells sorted from blood, taken at week 0. These receptors originate from a human donor with alopecia areata.

This chain connects TRBV29-1 to TRBJ1-2, with 8 nucleotides matching TRBD1. V gave up 3 bases and J gave up 8 bases; unmatched junction bases: 11. The CDR3 loop spans 14 amino acids. The germline V gene encodes CDR1 SQVTM and CDR2 ANQGSEA. CDR3 residues: CSVDLGQGARGYTF. In DNA form, the CDR3 reads TGCAGCGTTGATCTGGGGCAGGGGGCACGAGGCTACACCTTC.

This rearrangement joins TRBV6-5 to TRBJ2-7; a possible D gene is TRBD2 (7 bases). From germline, CDR1 is MNHEY and CDR2 SVGAGI. The V end lost 2 bases, the J end lost 6 bases, and 11 bases lay between the germline ends. The CDR3 runs to 13 residues. CDR3 residues: CASSYGRGAEQYF. The CDR3 nucleotides are TGTGCCAGCAGTTACGGCCGGGGGGCCGAGCAGTACTTC.

V usage is TRBV5-1 and J usage is TRBJ1-2; no clear D gene. In germline, CDR1 is SGHRS, CDR2 YFSETQ. CDR3 length: 16 amino acids. Trimming shortened V by 4 bases and J by 1 base, and 17 bases separated the two germline ends. The CDR3 coding sequence is TGCGCCAGCAGCATACCACAGTCTGGGAGTAACTATGGCTACACCTTC. This encodes CASSIPQSGSNYGYTF.

This chain links TRBV5-6 with TRBJ1-2, with D perhaps TRBD1 (6 bases). CDR1 is SGHDT and CDR2 is YYEEEE in the germline V gene. The CDR3 is made up of 15 amino acids. V lost 0 bases and J 5 bases, leaving 14 bases between the germline ends. The DNA of the CDR3 is TGTGCCAGCAGCTTGGAACAGGGCCCAGGGTATGGCTACACCTTC. Translated: CASSLEQGPGYGYTF. Using reference TRBV5-6 and TRBJ1-2 for the parts outside the CDR3, the full variable domain is DAGVTQSPTHLIKTRGQQVTLRCSPKSGHDTVSWYQQALGQGPQFIFQYYEEEERQRGNFPDRFSGHQFPNYSSELNVNALLLGDSALYLCASSLEQGPGYGYTFGSGTRLTVV.

This chain connects TRBV10-2 to TRBJ1-1; unclear D gene. The germline V gene encodes CDR1 WSHSY and CDR2 SAAADI. This CDR3 has 13 residues. The ends were cut back, 6 bases at V and 1 base at J, with 9 bases in the middle. In DNA, the CDR3 is TGCGCCAGCAGAAGGACGTCGAACACTGAAGCTTTCTTT. It specifies CASRRTSNTEAFF.

The rearrangement links TRBV2 to TRBJ2-1; unclear D gene. CDR1 SNHLY and CDR2 FYNNEI come from the germline V gene. The length of the CDR3 is 15 residues. V was clipped by 3 bases and J by 4 bases, with 13 bases between them. The CDR3: CASSDSRPRYNEQFF. The DNA of the CDR3 is TGTGCCAGCAGTGATTCGAGACCGAGATACAATGAGCAGTTCTTC. Filled out from reference TRBV2 and TRBJ2-1, the complete variable domain reads EPEVTQTPSHQVTQMGQEVILRCVPISNHLYFYWYRQILGQKVEFLVSFYNNEISEKSEIFDDQFSVERPDGSNFTLKIRSTKLEDSAMYFCASSDSRPRYNEQFFGPGTRLTVL.

This chain uses TRBV19 with TRBJ1-2; 7 positions match TRBD1. In germline, CDR1 is LNHDA, CDR2 SQIVND (reference sequence). The trim removed 1 base at V and 7 bases at J, leaving 9 bases unmatched. This CDR3 spans 15 amino acids. The CDR3 sequence: CASSIGAGGVAGYTF. CDR3 nucleotides: TGTGCCAGTAGTATAGGGGCAGGGGGTGTGGCTGGCTACACCTTC.

The chain joins TRBV27 to TRBJ1-5, with D unclear. Germline-derived CDR1 and CDR2 are MNHEY and SMNVEV (reference sequence). Trimming left V 2 bases short and J 1 base short, with 9 bases between. The CDR3 extends over 15 amino acids. The CDR3 protein is CASSLLAGSNQPQHF. The CDR3 nucleotides read TGTGCCAGCAGTTTACTAGCGGGAAGCAATCAGCCCCAGCATTTT.

V usage is TRBV29-1 and J usage is TRBJ1-1; TRBD1 aligns across 12 bases. Germline-derived CDR1 and CDR2 are SQVTM and ANQGSEA. The CDR3 covers 11 residues. Germline trimming cut 8 bases from V and 9 bases from J; bases unmatched to any gene: 4. The CDR3 bases are TGCAGCTACCGGGACAGGGGGCAAGCTTTCTTT. It codes for CSYRDRGQAFF.

The V and J genes are TRBV2 and TRBJ2-1; TRBD2 aligns across 10 bases. This CDR3 has 18 residues. Trimming removed 0 bases from V and 8 bases from J; junction bases left unmatched: 13. Germline V CDR1 and CDR2: SNHLY, FYNNEI. Here the CDR3 reads CASSEAFFASGGADEQFF. The CDR3 nucleotides read TGTGCCAGCAGTGAAGCGTTTTTTGCGAGCGGGGGGGCCGATGAGCAGTTCTTC. The full variable domain, completed using reference TRBV2 and TRBJ2-1, is EPEVTQTPSHQVTQMGQEVILRCVPISNHLYFYWYRQILGQKVEFLVSFYNNEISEKSEIFDDQFSVERPDGSNFTLKIRSTKLEDSAMYFCASSEAFFASGGADEQFFGPGTRLTVL.

This chain joins TRBV2 and TRBJ2-7; unclear D gene. Germline V gives CDR1 SNHLY, CDR2 FYNNEI. Trimming cost V 3 bases and J 5 bases, with 14 bases left between them. The CDR3 is 14 residues long. The CDR3 protein is CASSEVGLNDEQYF. The CDR3, as DNA: TGTGCCAGCAGTGAGGTAGGCCTAAACGACGAGCAGTACTTC.

The table lists this clone with a count of one. The chain uses TRBV7-9 and TRBJ2-7; 7 bases are shared with TRBD1. Germline CDR1 reads SEHNR; CDR2 reads FQNEAQ (reference sequence). Germline trimming cut 5 bases from V and 4 bases from J; bases unmatched to any gene: 11. The CDR3 has 15 amino acids. The CDR3 spells CASSHPTGLGYEQYF. Here the CDR3 DNA reads TGTGCCAGCAGCCACCCGACAGGGCTTGGGTACGAGCAGTACTTC.

The V gene is TRBV29-1, the J gene TRBJ1-1, with D perhaps matching TRBD1 (6 bases). V was pared by 2 bases and J by 7 bases, with 11 bases between. The CDR3 runs 12 residues. Germline loops: CDR1 SQVTM, CDR2 ANQGSEA. The CDR3 coding sequence is TGCAGCGTTGAAAGGCAGGGGAATGAAGCTTTCTTT. Amino acids: CSVERQGNEAFF.

V usage is TRBV12-5 and J usage is TRBJ1-1; D gene ambiguous. CDR3 length equals 11 residues. V dropped 3 bases and J dropped 8 bases, with 7 bases sitting between them. Germline CDR1 is LGHNT and CDR2 is FRNRAP. CDR3 residues: CASGFSGEAFF. CDR3 sequence (DNA): TGTGCTAGTGGTTTTTCGGGGGAAGCTTTCTTT.

The chain joins TRBV9 to TRBJ2-7, with 9 bases that match TRBD2. With 3 bases clipped from V and 0 bases from J, the junction kept 7 bases outside the gene matches. CDR1 and CDR2 from the germline V gene are SGDLS and YYNGEE. CDR3 length: 16 residues. Here the CDR3 reads CASSENSGGTSYEQYF. CDR3 sequence (DNA): TGTGCCAGCAGCGAGAACAGCGGGGGGACCTCCTACGAGCAGTACTTC.

This chain joins TRBV13 and TRBJ2-2, with a tentative D call TRBD1 (6 bases). This CDR3 spans 13 amino acids. Germline V gives CDR1 PRHDT, CDR2 FYEKMQ (reference sequence). Trimming pared 5 bases from V and 7 bases from J, leaving 11 bases between. CDR3 sequence reads: CASSSYRVGELFF. The CDR3 region has the DNA TGTGCCAGCAGCAGTTACAGGGTCGGGGAGCTGTTTTTT.

The table lists this clone with a few counts. The chain is built from TRBV19 and TRBJ1-5, with 7 bases identical to TRBD1. This CDR3 is built from 14 residues. Looked up from germline, CDR1 is LNHDA and CDR2 is SQIVND (reference sequence). Germline trimming cut 6 bases from V and 6 bases from J; bases unmatched to any gene: 8. CDR3 bases: TGTGCCAGTAGGGGGGACAGCCCCTTTCAGCCCCAGCATTTT. This codes for CASRGDSPFQPQHF.

This clone was seen once. The chain couples TRBV27 to TRBJ1-2, with TRBD1 matching over 7 bases. The V segment lost 7 bases and the J segment 0 bases; nucleotides outside the gene matches: 2. Germline CDR1 reads MNHEY; CDR2 reads SMNVEV (reference sequence). The CDR3 runs to 13 residues. The CDR3, as DNA: TGTGCCAGCACAGGGGGACCTAACTATGGCTACACCTTC. It specifies CASTGGPNYGYTF.

The chain uses TRBV5-4 and TRBJ1-6, with 7 bases lining up with TRBD1. V lost 2 bases, J lost 7 bases, and 3 bases stayed unmatched. CDR3 length equals 14 residues. Germline assignment: CDR1 SGHNT and CDR2 YYREEE (reference sequence). The CDR3 DNA reads as TGTGCCAGCAGCTTTCGGGACAGCAATTCACCCCTCCACTTT. Translating gives CASSFRDSNSPLHF. The whole variable domain, filled in from reference TRBV5-4 and TRBJ1-6, reads ETGVTQSPTHLIKTRGQQVTLRCSSQSGHNTVSWYQQALGQGPQFIFQYYREEENGRGNFPPRFSGLQFPNYSSELNVNALELDDSALYLCASSFRDSNSPLHFGNGTRLTVT.

This clone was detected only once. The rearrangement links TRBV7-9 to TRBJ2-2; no clear D. This CDR3 has 11 amino acids. Trimming took 7 bases from V and 6 from J, leaving 6 bases between them. Germline values: CDR1 SEHNR, CDR2 FQNEAQ (reference sequence). The CDR3 spells CASTYPGELFF. In DNA form, the CDR3 reads TGTGCCAGCACTTATCCCGGGGAGCTGTTTTTT. The full variable domain, completed using reference TRBV7-9 and TRBJ2-2, is DTGVSQNPRHKITKRGQNVTFRCDPISEHNRLYWYRQTLGQGPEFLTYFQNEAQLEKSRLLSDRFSAERPKGSFSTLEIQRTEQGDSAMYLCASTYPGELFFGEGSRLTVL.

The V call is TRBV6-6, the J call TRBJ1-5, with 8 bases lining up with TRBD1. Germline V gene data show CDR1 as MNHNY and CDR2 as SVGAGI (reference sequence). CDR3 length: 14 amino acids. Germline trimming cut 2 bases from V and 5 bases from J; bases unmatched to any gene: 2. This CDR3 is CASSYGTGYQPQHF. In DNA form, the CDR3 reads TGTGCCAGCAGTTACGGGACAGGTTATCAGCCCCAGCATTTT.

The chain carries TRBV7-9 and TRBJ2-7, with D tentatively TRBD2 (5 bases). V lost 8 bases to trimming and J lost 2 bases, with 10 bases between them. This CDR3 spans 12 amino acids. From germline, CDR1 is SEHNR and CDR2 FQNEAQ (reference sequence). CDR3 nucleotide sequence: TGTGCCAGCGGCGGAGGAGCCTACGAGCAGTACTTC. It specifies CASGGGAYEQYF.

This chain joins TRBV18 and TRBJ2-7; D is unresolved. V lost 6 bases and J 4 bases, leaving 19 bases between the germline ends. The CDR3 totals 15 residues. The V gene's germline CDR1 is KGHSH and CDR2 LQKENI. DNA of the CDR3: TGTGCCAGCTCCCCAGGAATACGACAACTATACGAGCAGTACTTC. Residues: CASSPGIRQLYEQYF.

For this clone: Different DNA sequences within this sample yield the same CDR3. The V call is TRBV2, the J call TRBJ1-2, with TRBD1 as a possible D gene (5 bases). CDR3 length equals 12 residues. The germline V and J ends were trimmed by 8 bases and 3 bases, with 10 bases remaining between them. Germline V gives CDR1 SNHLY, CDR2 FYNNEI. CDR3 DNA: TGTGCCAGCTCCGGGACGGACTATGGCTACACCTTC. Translating gives CASSGTDYGYTF.

The chain has TRBV15 and TRBJ2-5, with D perhaps assigned TRBD1 or TRBD2 (5 bases each). The CDR3 covers 13 residues. Trimming stripped 4 bases from V and 5 bases from J, with 11 bases between. In germline, CDR1 is LNHNV, CDR2 YYDKDF (reference sequence). The CDR3 here is CATSTGRRETQYF. For the CDR3, the DNA is TGTGCCACCAGCACGGGACGACGGGAGACCCAGTACTTC.

The chain carries TRBV9 and TRBJ2-1; tentatively, D is TRBD1 or TRBD2 (5 bases each). CDR3 length: 15 amino acids. V lost 4 bases and J lost 2, with 13 bases in between. The germline gives CDR1 SGDLS, CDR2 YYNGEE. The DNA for the CDR3 is TGTGCCAGCAGCTCCTCCGGGGCGACCTACAATGAGCAGTTCTTC. The encoded protein is CASSSSGATYNEQFF.